Listed below are T cell receptor beta chains from one sample, sequenced in a study of shared clonotypes between healthy human individuals. Clones were read by immunoSEQ multiplex PCR, and TCRdb kept only the in-frame ones, dropping some. The data hold more than 2,000,000 clones, with more than 80% observed a single time. Sequencing was carried out using naive CD4+ T cells sorted from blood. These receptors all stem from a man between 18 and 29 years old in good health. CDR3s leave out the opening cysteine and the closing phenylalanine or tryptophan. Each record gives: V gene, J gene, CDR3 length, CDR3 protein.

V: TRBV7-2
J: TRBJ2-5
length: 12
CDR3: ASSKGDRGETQY

V: TRBV28
J: TRBJ2-5
length: 11
CDR3: ASSGTGKETQY

V: TRBV5-6
J: TRBJ1-5
length: 12
CDR3: ASSRTGVYQPQH

V: TRBV7-9
J: TRBJ2-3
length: 13
CDR3: ASGLGLAATDTQY

V: TRBV27
J: TRBJ2-7
length: 12
CDR3: ASSLRRATYEQY

V: TRBV5-1
J: TRBJ2-2
length: 16
CDR3: ASSLEGSGRPSTGELF

V: TRBV5-1
J: TRBJ2-1
length: 16
CDR3: ASSSGPGGTGSKNEQF

V: TRBV9
J: TRBJ2-5
length: 13
CDR3: ASSVGTAIQETQY

V: TRBV7-2
J: TRBJ1-2
length: 11
CDR3: ASSRGENYGYT

V: TRBV7-9
J: TRBJ2-5
length: 12
CDR3: ASSTSGGAETQY

V: TRBV6-4
J: TRBJ2-1
length: 15
CDR3: ASSRTRGQGQVNEQF

V: TRBV5-5
J: TRBJ1-1
length: 13
CDR3: ASSSVTGLNTEAF

V: TRBV7-8
J: TRBJ1-1
length: 12
CDR3: ASRMGTANTEAF

V: TRBV5-1
J: TRBJ2-3
length: 15
CDR3: ASSLVGLDGFADTQY

V: TRBV6-5
J: TRBJ2-3
length: 11
CDR3: ASLGGESDTQY

V: TRBV2
J: TRBJ1-5
length: 12
CDR3: ASSAYSSNQPQH

V: TRBV25-1
J: TRBJ1-3
length: 16
CDR3: ASSDPSRGQGVGNTIY

V: TRBV6-5
J: TRBJ1-2
length: 12
CDR3: ASRIRDGGYGYT

V: TRBV4-3
J: TRBJ2-7
length: 13
CDR3: ASSQDTLGSYEQY

V: TRBV19
J: TRBJ1-5
length: 13
CDR3: ASSISAASNQPQH

V: TRBV18
J: TRBJ2-1
length: 12
CDR3: ASSPTSEYNEQF

V: TRBV19
J: TRBJ1-5
length: 11
CDR3: ASSDQGSQPQH

V: TRBV5-1
J: TRBJ1-1
length: 13
CDR3: ASSLGATGRGEAF

V: TRBV18
J: TRBJ2-1
length: 14
CDR3: ASSFGQGSSYNEQF

V: TRBV19
J: TRBJ1-5
length: 13
CDR3: ASSIGQNSNQPQH

V: TRBV9
J: TRBJ2-2
length: 13
CDR3: ASSGGTFNTGELF

V: TRBV28
J: TRBJ2-5
length: 13
CDR3: ASSGGFRAQETQY

V: TRBV27
J: TRBJ2-3
length: 16
CDR3: ASSLFGQGGMRTDTQY

V: TRBV5-1
J: TRBJ1-2
length: 12
CDR3: ASSPGQTLYGYT